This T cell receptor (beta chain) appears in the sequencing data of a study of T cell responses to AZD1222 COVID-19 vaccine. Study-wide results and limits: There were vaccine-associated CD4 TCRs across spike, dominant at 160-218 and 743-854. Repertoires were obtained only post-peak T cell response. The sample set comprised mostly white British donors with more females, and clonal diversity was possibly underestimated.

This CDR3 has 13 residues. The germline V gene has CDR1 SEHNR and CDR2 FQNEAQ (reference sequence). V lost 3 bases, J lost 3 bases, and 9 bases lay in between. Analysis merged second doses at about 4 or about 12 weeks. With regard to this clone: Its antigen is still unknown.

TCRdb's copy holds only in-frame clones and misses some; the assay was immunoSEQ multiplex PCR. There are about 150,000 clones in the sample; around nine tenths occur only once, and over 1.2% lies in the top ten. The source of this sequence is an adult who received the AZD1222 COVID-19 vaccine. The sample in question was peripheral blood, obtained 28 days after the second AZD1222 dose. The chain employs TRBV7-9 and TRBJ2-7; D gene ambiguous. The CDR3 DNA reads TGTGCCAGCAGCTTTGGGGTGGTCTACGAGCAGTACTTC. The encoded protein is CASSFGVVYEQYF. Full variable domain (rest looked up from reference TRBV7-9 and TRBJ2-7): DTGVSQNPRHKITKRGQNVTFRCDPISEHNRLYWYRQTLGQGPEFLTYFQNEAQLEKSRLLSDRFSAERPKGSFSTLEIQRTEQGDSAMYLCASSFGVVYEQYFGPGTRLTVT.